This TCR beta chain was identified during a study of control samples from healthy donors and cancer patients. Germline CDR1 KGHDR, CDR2 SFDVKD. V lost 6 bases, J lost 5 bases, and 3 bases stayed unmatched. The CDR3 length is 13 residues. Libraries were prepared by immunoSEQ multiplex PCR; TCRdb keeps only in-frame clonotypes and omits some of them. The sample holds 150,000 to 200,000 clones, under 96% seen once. This TCR was recovered from a woman aged 30 to 39 in good health. The chain employs TRBV24-1 and TRBJ1-5; TRBD1 matches at 7 bases. The specimen sequenced was blood. CDR3 nucleotide sequence: TGTGCCACCAGTAGAGGGACAGATCAGCCCCAGCATTTT. As protein: CATSRGTDQPQHF.